This TCR beta chain was profiled in a study of CD8 T cells in ankylosing spondylitis. Whole-study results and caveats: Blood of patients with ankylosing spondylitis appeared to be characterized by a TCR beta motif of eight highly homologous variants.

This clonotype was found many times. Its antigen is unidentified. TCRdb redid the calling of the 5' RACE reads with MiXCR, one entry per CDR3 protein. The sample consists of about 480,000 distinct CDR3 sequences, 17% of them appearing once. The CDR3 sequence is 14 residues long. Trimming cost V 4 bases and J 3 bases, with 7 bases left between them. This chain links TRBV12-3 or TRBV12-4 with TRBJ2-6, with unresolved D. The sample comprised blood, either unsorted or a sorted T cell fraction (not recorded which). The sequence derives from a male donor with ankylosing spondylitis. The CDR3 spells CASSWGGGANVLTF. The CDR3 region has the DNA TGTGCCAGCAGTTGGGGTGGTGGGGCCAACGTCCTGACTTTC.